This T cell receptor (beta chain) comes out of a study of cytomegalovirus exposure and HLA in healthy donors. The study's findings and limits: Among the most significant clusters, several appeared linked to common viral pathogens in a later analysis. Overall, some 160 TCR beta chains were annotated as cytomegalovirus-associated.

PCR was performed using 60 Vbeta and 13 Jbeta primers. Profiled with immunoSEQ multiplex PCR; TCRdb holds only in-frame clones, not every one. Among 250,000 to 350,000 clones listed, around 86% were seen once. This clone was detected only a few times. What it binds is not known. The clonotype originates from a man aged 35 to 55 in good health and CMV-seropositive. What was sequenced was PBMCs.

The CDR3 reads CASSFLYEQYF. The CDR3 nucleotides are TGTGCCAGCAGCTTCCTATACGAGCAGTACTTC. V and J are TRBV7-9 and TRBJ2-7, with D hard to call. Trimming left V 3 bases short and J 4 bases short, with 4 bases between. The germline V gene encodes CDR1 SEHNR and CDR2 FQNEAQ (reference sequence). The CDR3 spans 11 residues. The whole variable domain, filled in from reference TRBV7-9 and TRBJ2-7, reads DTGVSQNPRHKITKRGQNVTFRCDPISEHNRLYWYRQTLGQGPEFLTYFQNEAQLEKSRLLSDRFSAERPKGSFSTLEIQRTEQGDSAMYLCASSFLYEQYFGPGTRLTVT.